This T cell receptor beta chain was obtained from a study of T cell repertoires in ileal Crohn's disease. Study details: Patients had a median roughly 8-year disease duration, and about 40% were active smokers.

General observations from the study: Clonal expansions were more frequent in active smokers than non-smokers at surgery. Mucosal expansions were suggested to be mainly CD8 T cells.

The CDR3 covers 13 residues. Trimming removed 7 bases from V and 5 bases from J, with 11 bases in between. Per the germline V gene, CDR1 is LNHDA and CDR2 is SQIVND (reference sequence). Remarks on this clone: Its antigen is currently unknown.

TCRB immunosequencing input was roughly 500 nanograms of biopsy DNA per sample. The assay was immunoSEQ multiplex PCR, and TCRdb's table has in-frame clones only and misses some. The sample shows approximately 30,000 clones, roughly 75% of them seen only once. The chain couples TRBV19 to TRBJ1-4, with D possibly TRBD1 on 5 matching bases. The source is an adult with Crohn's disease. Sample: ileal tissue. CDR3 nucleotide sequence: TGTGCCAGTACCAGGACACTGAATGAAAAACTGTTTTTT. Translation gives CASTRTLNEKLFF.